This passage covers 12 T cell receptor beta chains from one sample sequenced in a study of early T cells in non-severe SARS-CoV-2 infection. TCRdb re-derived calls from the 5' RACE reads in MiXCR, one entry per CDR3 protein. The repertoire consists of around 60,000 distinct CDR3 sequences, with 9.5% to 15% occurring once and the leading ten covering more than 7.5%. Specimen: whole blood. The origin of the receptors is an adult who was a healthcare worker with PCR-confirmed SARS-CoV-2 infection or an uninfected control (not recorded which).

The table lists this clonotype with a few counts. This chain links TRBV6-5 with TRBJ1-1; weak D call: TRBD1 (5 bases). Trimming removed 0 bases at V and 10 bases at J, with 18 bases between. Germline assignment: CDR1 MNHEY and CDR2 SVGAGI. The CDR3 has 15 amino acids. The chain's CDR3 is CASSYSRQSLGGAFF. The CDR3 DNA reads TGTGCCAGCAGTTACTCCCGGCAGAGTTTGGGGGGAGCTTTCTTT.

This clonotype appeared many times. The DNA for the CDR3 is TGTGCCAGCAGCTCGGATACCGGGGATGAAAAACTGTTTTTT. It translates to CASSSDTGDEKLFF. The V gene is TRBV12-3 or TRBV12-4, the J gene TRBJ1-4; D is unclear. The CDR3 is 14 residues long. V was trimmed by 6 bases and J by 6 bases, leaving 14 bases between them.

The rearrangement uses TRBV7-2 and TRBJ2-7, with 7 bases aligning to TRBD2. The germline CDR1 and CDR2 sequences are SGHTA and FQGNSA. The CDR3 is 14 residues long. J gave up 2 bases and V 3 bases, and 4 bases lay outside the gene matches. The CDR3 bases are TGTGCCAGCAGCTTCGGGGCGGGGGCCTACGAGCAGTACTTC. This gives the protein CASSFGAGAYEQYF.

This clonotype has a count of ten or more. The V and J genes are TRBV12-3 or TRBV12-4 and TRBJ1-2; D uncertain. V was clipped by 4 bases and J by 4 bases, with 7 bases between them. The CDR3 loop spans 12 amino acids. This chain's CDR3 is CASSSGVYGYTF. The CDR3 nucleotides are TGTGCCAGCAGTTCCGGTGTCTATGGCTACACCTTC.

This clonotype was seen ten or more times. The DNA is left out, because the CDR3 cannot be placed on it with certainty; the CDR3 is given as TCRdb lists it. The chain recombines TRBV28 with TRBJ1-2. Including both end residues, the CDR3 is 15 amino acids long. Germline V gene data show CDR1 as MDHEN and CDR2 as SYDVKM. This chain's CDR3 is CASSFLAVNNYGYTF.

The chain couples TRBV7-2 to TRBJ2-7; maybe TRBD2 (6 bases). The V end was cut by 6 bases, the J end by 7 bases, with 19 bases between. This CDR3 has 14 residues. In germline, CDR1 is SGHTA, CDR2 FQGNSA. For the CDR3, the DNA is TGTGCCAGCAGGCCGGCCGGGACTGGGCGTGAGCAGTACTTC. It codes for CASRPAGTGREQYF.

The genes are TRBV9 and TRBJ2-1; TRBD2 aligns across 11 bases. This CDR3 has 16 amino acids. V dropped 3 bases and J dropped 4; count of bases not matched to a gene: 6. Germline V gene data show CDR1 as SGDLS and CDR2 as YYNGEE. CDR3 in amino acids: CASSARLAGSYNEQFF. The CDR3 DNA follows: TGTGCCAGCAGCGCCAGACTAGCGGGATCGTACAATGAGCAGTTCTTC.

This clonotype has just a few counts. The chain carries TRBV20-1 and TRBJ2-5; D is perhaps TRBD1 (6 bases). This CDR3 contains 15 residues. Germline assignment: CDR1 DFQATT and CDR2 SNEGSKA (reference sequence). With 0 bases removed from V and 5 bases from J, the gap between germline ends came to 16 bases. This CDR3 reads CSARERAGDLETQYF. The CDR3 DNA reads as TGCAGTGCTAGAGAAAGGGCAGGGGATTTGGAGACCCAGTACTTC.

This clonotype was observed a few times. The chain is built from TRBV7-6 and TRBJ2-7, with a possible D match to TRBD1 (6 bases). The CDR3 contains 16 residues. The germline CDR1 and CDR2 sequences are SGHVS and FNYEAQ. V lost 1 base, J lost 0 bases, and 13 bases lay in between. This chain's CDR3 is CASSLEGTGHSYEQYF. The DNA of the CDR3 is TGTGCCAGCAGCTTAGAGGGTACAGGGCACTCCTACGAGCAGTACTTC.

The chain has TRBV20-1 and TRBJ1-1, with 7 bases identical to TRBD1. Per germline, CDR1 DFQATT and CDR2 SNEGSKA (reference sequence). The V and J ends lost 3 bases and 4 bases, in that order; junction bases with no gene match: 8. This CDR3 has 14 amino acids. The CDR3 nucleotides are TGCAGTGCTAGGGACGACAGGGATAGCACTGAAGCTTTCTTT. Amino acid sequence: CSARDDRDSTEAFF.

This clonotype was seen ten or more times. The chain recombines TRBV27 with TRBJ2-1, with D possibly matching TRBD1 (6 bases). In germline, CDR1 is MNHEY, CDR2 SMNVEV (reference sequence). The CDR3 totals 13 residues. V was shortened by 3 bases and J by 5 bases, with 8 bases between the two germline ends. For the CDR3, the DNA is TGTGCCAGCAGTTTCACAGGGAACAATGAGCAGTTCTTC. This sequence encodes CASSFTGNNEQFF.

V gene TRBV12-3 or TRBV12-4 combines with J gene TRBJ2-1, with 12 bases identical to TRBD2. V lost 6 bases to trimming and J lost 7 bases; unmatched junction nucleotides: 7. This CDR3 contains 15 residues. The CDR3 region is CASRTSGRWGNEQFF. The DNA of the CDR3 is TGTGCCAGCAGGACTAGCGGGAGATGGGGGAATGAGCAGTTCTTC.